This T cell receptor (beta chain) was sequenced during a study of T cells in Graves' hyperthyroidism and ophthalmopathy. CDR1 and CDR2 (germline): SGHRS, YFSETQ. CDR3 length: 15 residues. Unmatched junction bases numbered 9, after V lost 2 bases and J lost 10 bases. This clonotype was observed a handful of times. Amplification of TCR beta CDR3 regions used RNA as the template. The TCR CDR3 was amplified in a first-round RT-PCR using the HTBI primer set. TCRdb reprocessed the multiplex PCR reads with MiXCR, giving one entry per CDR3 protein. The table includes hundreds of thousands of distinct CDR3 sequences, around 16% detected once.

The receptor was derived from a woman under 30 with Graves' hyperthyroidism. The sample taken for sequencing was blood. The rearrangement uses TRBV5-1 and TRBJ1-6; 7 bases match TRBD1. The CDR3 here is CASSLTRDRMSPLHF. The DNA of the CDR3 is TGCGCCAGCAGCTTAACCCGGGACAGAATGTCACCCCTCCACTTT.